The clone carrying this T cell receptor (beta chain) was counted a few times. The antigen remains unidentified. The sample belongs to a study of human T cells and chemical hapten exposure. Germline V gene data show CDR1 as MNHEY and CDR2 as SVGAGI. V was pared by 0 bases and J by 5 bases, with 8 bases between. The CDR3 runs 13 residues. General observations from the study: Relative to controls, expanded TCRs formed significantly more large CDR3 similarity clusters.

Time point in this sample: patch test 1, 2 weeks after DPC sensitization. Treatment noted: therapeutic diphenylcyclopropenone sensitization with weekly scalp DPC. Patch tests were applied only after blood draws. Each CDR3 protein is one row after TCRdb ran MiXCR on the RACE reads. The data show tens of thousands of distinct CDR3 sequences, with approximately 29% seen just once and around 8.9% held by the top ten. The sequence came from a man in his forties or fifties with alopecia areata. Some clones in this sample may be carry-over from other donors' samples. The sequencing here drew on whole blood, taken in connection with sensitization to the hapten diphenylcyclopropenone (DPC). This rearrangement joins TRBV6-5 to TRBJ2-7; no definite D call. This CDR3 reads CASSYSGFDEQYF. CDR3 coding DNA: TGTGCCAGCAGTTACTCTGGGTTTGACGAGCAGTACTTC.